Only a few counts were recorded for the clone carrying this TCR beta chain. Its antigen remains unknown. These data originate in a study of identical twins. This CDR3 has 21 residues. From germline, CDR1 is SQVTM and CDR2 ANQGSEA. V dropped 4 bases and J dropped 2 bases, with 34 bases sitting between them. TCRdb reprocessed the 5' RACE reads via MiXCR and lists one record per CDR3 protein. The sample contains a few hundred thousand distinct CDR3 sequences, approximately 10% of which appear only once. Study-level points and caveats: Monozygotic twin pairs showed more out-of-frame TCR alpha sharing than models estimated. Out-of-frame alpha sequences shared by twins showed excess low generation probability. Partial confounding of zero-insertion analyses by invariant MAIT and iNKT cells was possible. Sequences that were beta out-of-frame showed weaker excess twin sharing.

This same sample was also part of a study on yellow fever vaccine responses in identical twins.

V is TRBV29-1 and J is TRBJ2-3; the D call may be TRBD1 or TRBD2 (7 bases each). Sequencing was carried out using PBMCs. This TCR derives from a woman aged 18-29 years in good health. CDR3 sequence reads: CSVAGGGAGPRALRFTDTQYF. CDR3 coding DNA: TGCAGCGTTGCAGGGGGGGGGGCAGGTCCGAGAGCCTTAAGGTTCACAGATACGCAGTATTTT.